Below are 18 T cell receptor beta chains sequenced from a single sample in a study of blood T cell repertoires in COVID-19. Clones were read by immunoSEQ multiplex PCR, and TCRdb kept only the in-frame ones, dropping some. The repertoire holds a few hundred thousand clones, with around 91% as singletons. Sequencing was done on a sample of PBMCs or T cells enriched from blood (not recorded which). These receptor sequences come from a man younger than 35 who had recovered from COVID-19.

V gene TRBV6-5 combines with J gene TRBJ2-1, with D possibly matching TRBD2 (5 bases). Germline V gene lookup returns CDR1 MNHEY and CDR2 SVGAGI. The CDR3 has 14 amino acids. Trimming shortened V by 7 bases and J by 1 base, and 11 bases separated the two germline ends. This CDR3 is CASKRGTSYNEQFF. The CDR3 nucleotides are TGTGCCAGCAAACGGGGAACGTCCTACAATGAGCAGTTCTTC.

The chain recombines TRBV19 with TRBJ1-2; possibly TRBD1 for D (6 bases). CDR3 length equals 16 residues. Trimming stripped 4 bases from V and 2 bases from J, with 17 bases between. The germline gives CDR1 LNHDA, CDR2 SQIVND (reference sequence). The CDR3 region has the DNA TGTGCCAGTAGTACCTCGGGAGGGGGACTAAACTATGGCTACACCTTC. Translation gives CASSTSGGGLNYGYTF.

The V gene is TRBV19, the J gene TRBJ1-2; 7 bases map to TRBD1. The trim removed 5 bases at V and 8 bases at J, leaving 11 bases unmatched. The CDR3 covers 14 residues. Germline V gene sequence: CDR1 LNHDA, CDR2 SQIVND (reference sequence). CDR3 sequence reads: CASSPSGGTVGYTF. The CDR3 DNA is TGTGCCAGTAGTCCCTCCGGTGGGACAGTCGGCTACACCTTC. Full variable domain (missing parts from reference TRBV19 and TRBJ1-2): DGGITQSPKYLFRKEGQNVTLSCEQNLNHDAMYWYRQDPGQGLRLIYYSQIVNDFQKGDIAEGYSVSREKKESFPLTVTSAQKNPTAFYLCASSPSGGTVGYTFGSGTRLTVV.

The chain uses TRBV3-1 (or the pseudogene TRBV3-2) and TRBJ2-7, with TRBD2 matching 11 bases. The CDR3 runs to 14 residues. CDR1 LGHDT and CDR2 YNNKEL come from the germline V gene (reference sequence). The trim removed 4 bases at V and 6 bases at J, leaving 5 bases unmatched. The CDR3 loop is CASSRLAGITEQYF. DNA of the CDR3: TGTGCCAGCAGCCGACTAGCGGGGATCACCGAGCAGTACTTC.

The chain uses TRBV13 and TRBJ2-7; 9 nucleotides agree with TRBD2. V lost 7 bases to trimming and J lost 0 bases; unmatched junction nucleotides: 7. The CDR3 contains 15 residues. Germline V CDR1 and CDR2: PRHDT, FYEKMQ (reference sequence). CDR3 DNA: TGTGCCAGCATGCTGACTAGCGGTTTCTCCTACGAGCAGTACTTC. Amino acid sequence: CASMLTSGFSYEQYF. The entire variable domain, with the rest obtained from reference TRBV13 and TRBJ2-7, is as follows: AAGVIQSPRHLIKEKRETATLKCYPIPRHDTVYWYQQGPGQDPQFLISFYEKMQSDKGSIPDRFSAQQFSDYHSELNMSSLELGDSALYFCASMLTSGFSYEQYFGPGTRLTVT.

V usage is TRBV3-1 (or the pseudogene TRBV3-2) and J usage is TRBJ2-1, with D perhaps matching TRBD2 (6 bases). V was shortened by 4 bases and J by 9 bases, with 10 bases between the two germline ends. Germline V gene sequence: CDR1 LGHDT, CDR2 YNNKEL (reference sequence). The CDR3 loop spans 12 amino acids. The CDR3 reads CASSPLASEQFF. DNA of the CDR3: TGTGCCAGCAGCCCGCTAGCGTCTGAGCAGTTCTTC.

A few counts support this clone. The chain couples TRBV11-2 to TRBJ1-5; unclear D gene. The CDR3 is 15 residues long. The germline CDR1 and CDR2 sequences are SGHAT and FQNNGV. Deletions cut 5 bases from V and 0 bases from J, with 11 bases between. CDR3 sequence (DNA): TGTGCCAGCAGCCCCGGTGATTATAGCAATCAGCCCCAGCATTTT. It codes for CASSPGDYSNQPQHF.

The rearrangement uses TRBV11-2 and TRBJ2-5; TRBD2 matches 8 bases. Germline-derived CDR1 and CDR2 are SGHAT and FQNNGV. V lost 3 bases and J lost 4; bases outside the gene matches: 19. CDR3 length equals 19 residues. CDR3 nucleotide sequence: TGTGCCAGCAGCTTCTCCCCAGGGATGAGCGGGAGTGAGTCAGAGACCCAGTACTTC. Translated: CASSFSPGMSGSESETQYF.

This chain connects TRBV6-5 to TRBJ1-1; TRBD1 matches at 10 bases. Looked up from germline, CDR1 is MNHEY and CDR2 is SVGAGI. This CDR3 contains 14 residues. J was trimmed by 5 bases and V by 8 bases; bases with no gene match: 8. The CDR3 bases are TGTGCCAGCCGCTGGACAGGGGGAAAGACTGAAGCTTTCTTT. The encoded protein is CASRWTGGKTEAFF.

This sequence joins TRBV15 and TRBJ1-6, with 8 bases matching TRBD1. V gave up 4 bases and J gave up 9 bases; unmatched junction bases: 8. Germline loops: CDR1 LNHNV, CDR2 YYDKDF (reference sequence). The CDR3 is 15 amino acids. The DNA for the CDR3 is TGTGCCACCAGCAAGGAGACAGGGGTGGGTTCACCCCTCCACTTT. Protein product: CATSKETGVGSPLHF.

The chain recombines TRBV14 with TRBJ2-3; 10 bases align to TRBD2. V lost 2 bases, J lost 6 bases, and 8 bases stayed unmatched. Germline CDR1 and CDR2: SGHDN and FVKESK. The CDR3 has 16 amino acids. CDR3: CASSQQGLAGADTQYF. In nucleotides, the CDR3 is TGTGCCAGCAGCCAACAAGGGCTAGCGGGAGCTGATACGCAGTATTTT.

The CDR3 spells CASSPRDSYGYTF. For the CDR3, the DNA is TGTGCCAGCAGCCCCAGGGACAGCTATGGCTACACCTTC. The rearrangement joins TRBV3-1 (or the pseudogene TRBV3-2) to TRBJ1-2, with 7 nucleotides matching TRBD1. CDR3 length equals 13 residues. Trimming at V came to 4 bases and at J to 4 bases, leaving 3 bases not matched to a gene. The germline gives CDR1 LGHDT, CDR2 YNNKEL (reference sequence).

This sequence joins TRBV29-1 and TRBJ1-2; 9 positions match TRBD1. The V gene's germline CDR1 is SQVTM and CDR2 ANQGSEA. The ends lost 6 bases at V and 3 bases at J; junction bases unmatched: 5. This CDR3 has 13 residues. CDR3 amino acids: CSVGDREDYGYTF. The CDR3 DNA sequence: TGCAGCGTGGGGGACAGGGAGGACTATGGCTACACCTTC. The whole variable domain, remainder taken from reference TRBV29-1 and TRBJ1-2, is SAVISQKPSRDICQRGTSLTIQCQVDSQVTMMFWYRQQPGQSLTLIATANQGSEATYESGFVIDKFPISRPNLTFSTLTVSNMSPEDSSIYLCSVGDREDYGYTFGSGTRLTVV.

CDR3 protein: CATSRRQGSNQPQHF. CDR3 nucleotide sequence: TGTGCCACCAGCAGACGACAGGGGTCCAATCAGCCCCAGCATTTT. The chain carries TRBV15 and TRBJ1-5, with TRBD1 matching 8 bases. The CDR3 loop spans 15 amino acids. The germline CDR1 and CDR2 sequences are LNHNV and YYDKDF (reference sequence). V dropped 2 bases and J dropped 3; count of bases not matched to a gene: 3.

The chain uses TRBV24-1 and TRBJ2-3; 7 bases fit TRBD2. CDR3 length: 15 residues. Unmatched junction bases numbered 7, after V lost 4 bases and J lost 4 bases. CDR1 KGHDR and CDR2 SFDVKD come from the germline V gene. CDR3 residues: CATSEGDYSSDTQYF. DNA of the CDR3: TGTGCCACCAGTGAAGGGGACTACTCATCAGATACGCAGTATTTT.

Here the CDR3 DNA reads TGTGCCAGCAGCTTAGTGGGGACTAGCTTGAATGAGCAGTTCTTC. Translating gives CASSLVGTSLNEQFF. The chain uses TRBV7-9 and TRBJ2-1, with 9 bases fitting TRBD2. Germline values: CDR1 SEHNR, CDR2 FQNEAQ (reference sequence). V trimming: 1 base; J trimming: 7 bases; junction bases outside the gene matches: 5. This CDR3 is built from 15 residues. The full variable domain, rest sourced from reference TRBV7-9 and TRBJ2-1, is DTGVSQNPRHKITKRGQNVTFRCDPISEHNRLYWYRQTLGQGPEFLTYFQNEAQLEKSRLLSDRFSAERPKGSFSTLEIQRTEQGDSAMYLCASSLVGTSLNEQFFGPGTRLTVL.

CDR3 sequence (DNA): TGCAGCGTTGATCTACAGGGCAACATAGCTAACTATGGCTACACCTTC. Translation gives CSVDLQGNIANYGYTF. This chain links TRBV29-1 with TRBJ1-2; possible D gene TRBD1, 6 bases. Trimming pared 3 bases from V and 0 bases from J, leaving 17 bases between. This CDR3 spans 16 amino acids. Germline V gene lookup returns CDR1 SQVTM and CDR2 ANQGSEA.

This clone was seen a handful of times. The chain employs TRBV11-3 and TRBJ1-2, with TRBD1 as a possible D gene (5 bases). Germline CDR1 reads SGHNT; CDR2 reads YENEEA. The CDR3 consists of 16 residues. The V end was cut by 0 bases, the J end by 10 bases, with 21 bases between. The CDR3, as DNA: TGTGCCAGCAGCTTAGATCTCGGGGGGAGTGTTAAGGACTACACCTTC. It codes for CASSLDLGGSVKDYTF.